This T cell receptor beta chain stems from a study of CD8+ T cells in alopecia areata (dated by TCRdb to the late 2010s). Background on the whole study: The treated patients, all with moderate-to-severe alopecia areata, were enrolled in an open-label pilot trial of oral tofacitinib given at 5 to 10 mg twice daily. Tofacitinib-treated patients had biopsies at baseline and at 4 and 24 weeks of treatment, with a later scalp biopsy in several patients. For the treated patients, the SALT score, which quantifies what percentage of scalp surface area is affected, served as the measure of disease severity. In humans, TCRbeta sequencing was performed on scalp tissue and on sorted CD4+ and CD8+ peripheral blood T cells from healthy controls and from patients with patchy or totalis/universalis alopecia areata. High-throughput TCRbeta sequencing was used to examine T cell clonal expansion in alopecia areata in both the C3H/HeJ mouse model and human patients. Patients stayed on tofacitinib for 6 to 18 months and then had 6 months of follow-up off drug so that delayed response and recurrence could be assessed. Clonality in the scalp was compared among normal scalp (n=4), patchy alopecia areata scalp (n=8), and alopecia totalis/universalis scalp (n=8). RNA was obtained with the PAXgene miRNA kit for fixed scalp, the miRNeasy kit for PBMCs, and the RNeasy kit for mouse skin. Amplification of TCRbeta CDR3 regions was done by immunoSEQ multiplex PCR using 35 Vbeta forward primers and 13 Jbeta reverse primers. General findings and caveats noted by the study authors: Because the treated cohort was small and had just a single nonresponder, larger studies are needed to establish links between baseline CD8+ expansion and response. Tofacitinib significantly decreased scalp clonality and the number of expanded CD8+ clones among the top 100 scalp clones. Many expanded lesional clones persisted in scalp and blood during tofacitinib treatment, which may partly explain relapse after stopping treatment. Lesional scalp, especially in alopecia totalis/universalis, showed higher clonality and more expanded CD8+ clones than normal scalp, suggesting antigenic drive. Resident alphabeta T cells in normal human skin are also sequenced, complicating scalp TCR repertoire analysis, unlike mouse skin dominated by gammadelta T cells. TCR sequences shared between patients were less clear than in mice, possibly partly because of HLA diversity in the patient population.

Trimming at the junction amounts to 2 bases on V and 7 bases on J, and the germline ends lie 6 bases apart. The germline V gene (reference sequence) yields MNHEY for CDR1 and SMNVEV for CDR2. Measured from the cysteine to the phenylalanine, the CDR3 is 12 residues long. Here the CDR3 DNA is all that survives: 36 bases in frame from base 1. Worth noting for this clone: Its antigen target is currently unknown. No quality values exist for individual bases; no much larger clone is one base distant.

To prepare the library, the immunoSEQ multiplex PCR assay was applied. To provide template for TCR sequencing, every sample had RNA extracted and reverse transcribed into cDNA. SuperScript III was used to make first-strand cDNA, primed with a 2:1 mix of oligo-dT and random hexamers. A synthetic immune receptor repertoire was used to assess amplification bias, and residual bias was removed computationally. The authors processed their data as follows. Raw reads were preprocessed to remove errors, and CDR3 was defined by IMGT conventions from the conserved cysteine to phenylalanine. Clonality was calculated as 1 minus Shannon entropy normalized by log2 of the number of productive unique TCRs. Whether scalp clones were CD4 or CD8 was inferred by matching scalp TCRbeta sequences against CD4 and CD8 repertoires sorted from blood. TCRdb's version of the immuneACCESS table is confined to in-frame rearrangements and falls short of the full clone set. An unresolved V gene accounts for under half of the shortfall where checked; the remainder is of unknown origin. From that table come the V and J calls and clone size; the DNA was used to work out D and trimming. This sample holds about 140,000 clones; roughly nine tenths were observed only once. The leading ten clones occupy over 10% of the sample.

The time point label here, explained by the study, means: roughly 27 days on oral tofacitinib. Reading the label with the study, this specimen's treatment or condition is: oral pan-JAK inhibitor, 5-10 mg twice daily. Lesional scalp punch biopsies and peripheral blood were collected from alopecia areata patients. PBMCs were separated by density centrifugation and stained for CD3, CD4 and CD8, after which CD4+ and CD8+ T cells were sorted on a FACSAria. The sequence derives from a human donor with alopecia areata. The sample in question was CD8+ T cells sorted from blood, obtained at week 4, from a patient treated with tofacitinib. Recombination connected TRBV27 to TRBJ2-1; matching of 6 bases hints at TRBD2 as the D gene. The nucleotide sequence reads as follows: TGTGCCAGCAGTTTAGCGGGGAATGAGCAGTTCTTC. It translates to CASSLAGNEQFF.